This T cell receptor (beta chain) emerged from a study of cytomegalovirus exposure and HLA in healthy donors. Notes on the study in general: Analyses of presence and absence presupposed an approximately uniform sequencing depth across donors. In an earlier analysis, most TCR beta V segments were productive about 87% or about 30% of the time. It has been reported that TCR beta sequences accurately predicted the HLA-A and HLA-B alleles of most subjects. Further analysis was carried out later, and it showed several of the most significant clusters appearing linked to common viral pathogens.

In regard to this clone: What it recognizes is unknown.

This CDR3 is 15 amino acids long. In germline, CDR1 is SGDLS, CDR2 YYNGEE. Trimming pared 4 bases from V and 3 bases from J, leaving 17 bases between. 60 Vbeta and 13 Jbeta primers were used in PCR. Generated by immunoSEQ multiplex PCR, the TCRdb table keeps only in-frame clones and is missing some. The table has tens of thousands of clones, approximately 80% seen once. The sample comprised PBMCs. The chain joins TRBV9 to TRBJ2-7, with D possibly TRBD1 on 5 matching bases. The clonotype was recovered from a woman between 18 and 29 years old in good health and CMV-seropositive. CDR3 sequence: CASSPHGREGYEQYF. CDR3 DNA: TGTGCCAGCAGCCCCCACGGCAGGGAAGGCTACGAGCAGTACTTC.